A selection of T cell receptor beta chains follows, all from one sample in a study of T cells in Graves' hyperthyroidism and ophthalmopathy. Each CDR3 protein gets one entry after TCRdb re-called the multiplex PCR reads with MiXCR. This table holds about 400,000 distinct CDR3 sequences, 14% to 15% found once. The sequenced sample was blood. The receptors were gathered from a woman aged 25 to 39 with Graves' hyperthyroidism. The CDR3 runs from the conserved cysteine through the conserved F or W. The D gene is left open where the match is weak. Not every row has a clone size; where given, it reads once, few, many or a size class.

clone_size j_call d_call v_call cdr3_nt cdr3_aa
- TRBJ1-4 - TRBV7-9 TGTGCCAGCAGCTTTTCGGGGAATGAAAAACTGTTTTTT CASSFSGNEKLFF
- TRBJ2-5 - TRBV3-1 TGTGCCAGCGGCCCCCCGGAGACCCAGTACTTC CASGPPETQYF
- TRBJ2-7 - TRBV12-3/TRBV12-4 TGTGCCAGCAGTAGTAAGGCGGCTAGCTCCTACGAGCAGTACTTC CASSSKAASSYEQYF
- TRBJ1-5 TRBD1 TRBV20-1 TGCAGTGTTCATGCGCAAACCGGGACAGGGAAAGGTGGCAATCAGCCCCAGCATTTT CSVHAQTGTGKGGNQPQHF
few TRBJ2-3 TRBD2 TRBV2 TGTGCCAGCACCCCCGGGAGGGTTGGGTCGCCTAGCACAGATACGCAGTATTTT CASTPGRVGSPSTDTQYF
many TRBJ2-3 TRBD2 TRBV3-1 TGTGCCAGCAGCCCAACCTTAGCGGGAGGGCCCGATACGCAGTATTTT CASSPTLAGGPDTQYF
many TRBJ2-3 - TRBV24-1 TGTGCCACCGGGGACTTCACAGATACGCAGTATTTT CATGDFTDTQYF
few TRBJ2-7 TRBD2 TRBV9 TGTGCCAGCAGCTTAGGGGCTAGCGGGAGGGCGGGTGAGCAGTACTTC CASSLGASGRAGEQYF
- TRBJ1-5 TRBD1 TRBV6-1 TGTGCCAGCAGCAGACAGGGGGTTGCGAGCAATCAGCCCCAGCATTTT CASSRQGVASNQPQHF
many TRBJ2-3 - TRBV24-1 TGTGCCACCAGTACCCTCGGGACGGGAAGCACAGATACGCAGTATTTT CATSTLGTGSTDTQYF
- TRBJ2-7 TRBD2 TRBV20-1 TGCAGTGCTAGAATAGCGGGGTCCGCCTACGAGCAGTACTTC CSARIAGSAYEQYF
many TRBJ2-7 - TRBV28 TGTGCCAGCAGTCACCCGTCACTAGGCTCCTACGAGCAGTACTTC CASSHPSLGSYEQYF
- TRBJ2-3 TRBD1 TRBV6-1 TGTGCCAGCGGGGACAGGGGGCCCGCAGATACGCAGTATTTT CASGDRGPADTQYF
many TRBJ2-1 TRBD2 TRBV7-2 TGTGCCAGCAGCTTAGCAGGCGGGAGCCCGTCGGTTCAGTTCTTC CASSLAGGSPSVQFF